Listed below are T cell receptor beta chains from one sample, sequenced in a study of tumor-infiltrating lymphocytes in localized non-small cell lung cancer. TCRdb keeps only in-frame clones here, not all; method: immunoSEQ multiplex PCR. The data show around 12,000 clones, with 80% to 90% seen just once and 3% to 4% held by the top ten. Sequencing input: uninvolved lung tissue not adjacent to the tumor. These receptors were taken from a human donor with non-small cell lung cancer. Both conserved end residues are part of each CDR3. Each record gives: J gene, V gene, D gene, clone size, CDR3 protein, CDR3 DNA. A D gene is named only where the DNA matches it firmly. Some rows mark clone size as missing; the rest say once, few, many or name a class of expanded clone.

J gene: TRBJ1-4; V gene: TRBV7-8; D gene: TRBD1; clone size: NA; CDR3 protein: CASSARDSNNEKLFF; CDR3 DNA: TGTGCCAGCAGCGCCCGGGACAGCAATAATGAAAAACTGTTTTTT
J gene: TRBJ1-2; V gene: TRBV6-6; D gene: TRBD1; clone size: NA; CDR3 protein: CASSYPDRASGYTF; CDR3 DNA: TGTGCCAGCAGTTACCCGGACAGGGCCTCGGGCTACACCTTC
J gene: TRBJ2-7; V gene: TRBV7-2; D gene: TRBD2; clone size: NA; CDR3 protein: CASSLHTGGSYEQYF; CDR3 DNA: TGTGCCAGCAGCTTACATACCGGGGGGAGCTACGAGCAGTACTTC
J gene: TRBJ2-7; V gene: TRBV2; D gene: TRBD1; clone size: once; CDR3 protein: CASSTGTGREQYF; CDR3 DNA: TGTGCCAGCAGCACCGGGACAGGGAGAGAGCAGTACTTC
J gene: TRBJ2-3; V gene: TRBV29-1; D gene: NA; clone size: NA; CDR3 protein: CSVRQESDTQYF; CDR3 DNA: TGCAGCGTGAGACAGGAGTCGGATACGCAGTATTTT
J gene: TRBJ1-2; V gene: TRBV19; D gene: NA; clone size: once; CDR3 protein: CASKEEGADYGYTF; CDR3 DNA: TGTGCCAGTAAGGAAGAAGGGGCCGACTATGGCTACACCTTC
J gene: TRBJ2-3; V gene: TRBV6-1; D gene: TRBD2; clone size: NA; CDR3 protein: CASSEEAGRADTQYF; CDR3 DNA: TGTGCCAGCAGTGAAGAAGCGGGGAGGGCAGATACGCAGTATTTT
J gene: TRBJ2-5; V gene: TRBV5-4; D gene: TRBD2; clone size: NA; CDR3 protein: CASSLAQREGRETQYF; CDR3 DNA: TGTGCCAGCAGCTTGGCTCAGCGGGAGGGCCGGGAGACCCAGTACTTC
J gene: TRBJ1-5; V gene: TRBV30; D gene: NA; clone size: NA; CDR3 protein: CAWSDGGWVGNQPQHF; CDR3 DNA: TGTGCCTGGAGTGACGGGGGGTGGGTCGGCAATCAGCCCCAGCATTTT
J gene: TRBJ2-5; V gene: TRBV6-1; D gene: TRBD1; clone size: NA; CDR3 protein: CASSVDRAGGGLKETQYF; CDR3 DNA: TGTGCCAGCAGTGTCGACCGGGCAGGGGGCGGACTAAAAGAGACCCAGTACTTC
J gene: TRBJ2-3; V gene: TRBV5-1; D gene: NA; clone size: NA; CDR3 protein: CASSPDRRGDTQYF; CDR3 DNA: TGCGCCAGCAGCCCGGACAGGAGGGGAGATACGCAGTATTTT
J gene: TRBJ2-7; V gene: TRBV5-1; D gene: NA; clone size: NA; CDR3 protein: CASAPRSTLTYEQYF; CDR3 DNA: TGCGCCAGCGCCCCCCGGTCAACCCTCACGTATGAGCAGTACTTC
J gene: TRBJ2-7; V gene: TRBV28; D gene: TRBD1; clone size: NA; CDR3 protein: CASTHFGQGAYEQYF; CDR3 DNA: TGTGCCAGCACCCATTTCGGACAGGGTGCCTACGAGCAGTACTTC
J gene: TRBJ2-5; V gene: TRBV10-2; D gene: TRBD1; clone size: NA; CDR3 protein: CASSLTGGRETQYF; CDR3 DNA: TGCGCCAGCAGTCTTACAGGGGGCAGGGAGACCCAGTACTTC
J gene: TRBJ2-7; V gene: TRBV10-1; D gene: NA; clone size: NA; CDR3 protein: CASSEGTGGHYEQYF; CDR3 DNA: TGCGCCAGCAGCGAAGGGACGGGGGGACACTACGAGCAGTACTTC
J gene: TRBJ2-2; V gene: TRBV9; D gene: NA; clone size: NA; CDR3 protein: CASSGTQANTGELFF; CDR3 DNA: TGTGCCAGCAGCGGTACGCAGGCGAACACCGGGGAGCTGTTTTTT
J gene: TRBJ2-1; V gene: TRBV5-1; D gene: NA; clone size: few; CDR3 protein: CASSLASGSYNEQFF; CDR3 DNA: TGCGCCAGCAGCTTGGCAAGCGGCTCCTACAATGAGCAGTTCTTC
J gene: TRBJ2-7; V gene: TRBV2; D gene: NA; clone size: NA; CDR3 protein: CASRKGPSYEQYF; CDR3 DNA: TGTGCCAGCAGGAAGGGTCCCTCCTACGAGCAGTACTTC
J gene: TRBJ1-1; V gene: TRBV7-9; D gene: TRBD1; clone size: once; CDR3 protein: CASSLGTGNTEAFF; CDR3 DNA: TGTGCCAGCAGCTTAGGGACAGGGAACACTGAAGCTTTCTTT
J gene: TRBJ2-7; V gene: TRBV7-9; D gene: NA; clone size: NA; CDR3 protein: CASSPDPYYEQYF; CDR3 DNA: TGTGCCAGCAGCCCCGACCCATACTACGAGCAGTACTTC
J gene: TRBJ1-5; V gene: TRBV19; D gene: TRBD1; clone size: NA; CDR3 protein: CASRLTGEGNQPQHF; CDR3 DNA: TGTGCCAGTAGGCTGACAGGGGAGGGCAATCAGCCCCAGCATTTT
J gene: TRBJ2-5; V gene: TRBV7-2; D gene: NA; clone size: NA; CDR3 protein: CASSLGTGIETQYF; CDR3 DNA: TGTGCCAGCAGCTTGGGAACAGGGATAGAGACCCAGTACTTC
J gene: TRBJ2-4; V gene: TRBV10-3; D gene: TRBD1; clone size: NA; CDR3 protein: CAISENGQGNIQYF; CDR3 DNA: TGTGCCATCAGTGAGAACGGACAGGGGAACATTCAGTACTTC
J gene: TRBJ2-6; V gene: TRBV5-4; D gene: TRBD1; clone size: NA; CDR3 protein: CASSPQGSHSGANVLTF; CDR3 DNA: TGTGCCAGCAGCCCACAGGGGTCCCACTCTGGGGCCAACGTCCTGACTTTC
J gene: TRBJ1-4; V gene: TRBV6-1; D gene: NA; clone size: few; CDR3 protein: CASSEAPGQNEKLFF; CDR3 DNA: TGTGCCAGCAGTGAAGCTCCCGGACAGAATGAAAAACTGTTTTTT
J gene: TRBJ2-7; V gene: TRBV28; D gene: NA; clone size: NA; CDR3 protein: CASQAGGVYEQYF; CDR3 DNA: TGTGCCAGCCAGGCAGGGGGGGTATACGAGCAGTACTTC
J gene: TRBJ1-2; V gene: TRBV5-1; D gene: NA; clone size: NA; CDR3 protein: CASSLWGLYYGYTF; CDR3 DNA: TGCGCCAGCAGCTTGTGGGGGCTCTACTATGGCTACACCTTC
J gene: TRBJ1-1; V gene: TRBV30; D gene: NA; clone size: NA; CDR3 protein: CAWSVSTRGSTEAFF; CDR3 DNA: TGTGCCTGGAGTGTATCAACGCGGGGAAGCACTGAAGCTTTCTTT